This is a list of T cell receptor beta chains from one sample in a study of T-cell memory formation after mild COVID-19. A single record per CDR3 protein comes from TCRdb applying MiXCR to the 5' RACE reads. The table has hundreds of thousands of distinct CDR3 sequences, roughly 19% seen once. Sequenced sample: PBMCs or a T cell subset sorted from them (not recorded which). Every receptor here comes from a man in his late teens or twenties who had mild COVID-19 (a few samples of this study predate the infection). Cell type and time point are not known. Each CDR3 is given with its conserved first and last residue. D genes are given only for firm matches. Size is stated for part of the rows, as once, few or many counts, or as a class when the clone is expanded.

TRBV20-1	NA	TRBJ1-5	few	CSASHTGASNQPQHF	TGCAGTGCTAGCCATACCGGGGCTAGCAATCAGCCCCAGCATTTT
TRBV2	NA	TRBJ2-5	few	CASSAKRTVQETQYF	TGTGCCAGCAGCGCTAAACGGACAGTCCAAGAGACCCAGTACTTC
TRBV24-1	NA	TRBJ2-3	NA	CATSDPRLGSTDTQYF	TGTGCCACCAGTGATCCCCGACTCGGATCCACAGATACGCAGTATTTT
TRBV13	NA	TRBJ2-3	once	CASTLRADTQYF	TGTGCCAGCACCCTTCGTGCAGATACGCAGTATTTT
TRBV7-2	NA	TRBJ1-2	NA	CASSSVVLGGYTF	TGTGCCAGCAGCTCGGTGGTTCTGGGGGGCTACACCTTC
TRBV6-5	NA	TRBJ2-1	NA	CASGPGVDYNEQFF	TGTGCCAGCGGCCCGGGGGTAGATTACAATGAGCAGTTCTTC
TRBV9	NA	TRBJ2-7	NA	CASSVSGGDRYEQYF	TGTGCCAGCAGCGTAAGTGGAGGGGATCGCTACGAGCAGTACTTC
TRBV4-1	NA	TRBJ2-1	NA	CASSQEASIYYNEQFF	TGCGCCAGCAGCCAAGAGGCCAGCATCTACTACAATGAGCAGTTCTTC
TRBV7-8	NA	TRBJ1-1	few	CASSASPRTEAFF	TGTGCCAGCAGCGCCAGCCCGAGGACTGAAGCTTTCTTT
TRBV6-6	NA	TRBJ1-4	NA	CASTQGPNEKLFF	TGTGCCAGTACCCAGGGCCCAAATGAAAAACTGTTTTTT
TRBV2	TRBD1	TRBJ2-7	NA	CASSDTGQDIYGQYF	TGTGCCAGCAGTGATACGGGACAGGACATCTACGGGCAGTACTTC
TRBV7-8	NA	TRBJ2-3	few	CASSPLEQQYF	TGTGCCAGCAGCCCCCTGGAGCAGCAGTATTTT
TRBV4-1	NA	TRBJ1-2	NA	CASSQVGQADGYTF	TGCGCCAGCAGCCAAGTGGGGCAGGCGGACGGCTACACCTTC
TRBV2	TRBD1	TRBJ2-5	NA	CATVQGTGGNGKTQYF	TGTGCCACCGTACAGGGAACAGGGGGTAATGGAAAGACCCAGTACTTC
TRBV4-1	TRBD1	TRBJ2-3	many	CASSRPGTVSDTQYF	TGCGCCAGCAGCCGTCCCGGGACAGTTTCAGATACGCAGTATTTT
TRBV2	NA	TRBJ1-5	few	CASTRDFDQPQHF	TGTGCCAGCACCAGGGATTTCGATCAGCCCCAGCATTTT
TRBV29-1	NA	TRBJ1-1	NA	CSVEGGLAEAFF	TGCAGCGTTGAGGGGGGGCTGGCTGAAGCTTTCTTT
TRBV12-3/TRBV12-4	TRBD1	TRBJ1-6	few	CASQFTGVRSPLHF	TGTGCCAGCCAATTCACAGGGGTGCGATCACCCCTCCACTTT
TRBV20-1	NA	TRBJ1-1	few	CSAIDYRVMNTEAFF	TGCAGTGCCATAGACTACAGGGTAATGAACACTGAAGCTTTCTTT
TRBV7-6	TRBD1	TRBJ2-7	few	CASSAGTGGAYEQYF	TGTGCCAGCAGCGCAGGGACAGGGGGCGCCTACGAGCAGTACTTC
TRBV28	NA	TRBJ1-1	NA	CARTEQENTEAFF	TGTGCCAGAACCGAACAGGAGAACACTGAAGCTTTCTTT
TRBV12-3/TRBV12-4	NA	TRBJ2-2	few	CASRKSVGDTGELFF	TGTGCCAGCAGAAAATCTGTCGGGGACACCGGGGAGCTGTTTTTT
TRBV11-2	NA	TRBJ1-3	few	CASSFSGDTIYF	TGTGCCAGCAGCTTCTCAGGGGACACCATATATTTT
TRBV29-1	NA	TRBJ1-5	NA	CSVAGSDQPQHF	TGCAGCGTTGCCGGGTCCGATCAGCCCCAGCATTTT
TRBV7-8	TRBD1	TRBJ1-6	NA	CASSLDRMYNSPLHF	TGTGCCAGCAGCCTGGACAGGATGTATAATTCACCCCTCCACTTT
TRBV4-2	NA	TRBJ2-5	few	CASSQEREYQETQYF	TGTGCCAGCAGCCAAGAGCGCGAGTACCAAGAGACCCAGTACTTC
TRBV29-1	TRBD1	TRBJ2-2	few	CSAGDRNTGELFF	TGCAGCGCTGGGGACAGGAACACCGGGGAGCTGTTTTTT
TRBV6-5	NA	TRBJ1-2	NA	CASSYSTGGGGYTF	TGTGCCAGCAGTTACTCGACGGGAGGGGGTGGCTACACCTTC
TRBV4-2	NA	TRBJ2-7	few	CASSPSLMSSYEQYF	TGTGCCAGCAGCCCTAGCTTAATGTCCTCCTACGAGCAGTACTTC
TRBV4-1	TRBD1	TRBJ1-4	few	CASSQEPGTGTEKLFF	TGCGCCAGCAGCCAAGAGCCTGGGACAGGGACGGAAAAACTGTTTTTT
TRBV5-1	NA	TRBJ2-1	few	CASRREGGARYNEQFF	TGCGCCAGCAGGCGGGAAGGCGGGGCCCGCTACAATGAGCAGTTCTTC
TRBV5-4	TRBD1	TRBJ2-3	NA	CASRTGTASTDTQYF	TGTGCCAGCAGAACCGGGACAGCTAGCACAGATACGCAGTATTTT
TRBV7-3	NA	TRBJ2-1	NA	CASSPGDGGLNEQFF	TGTGCCAGCAGCCCTGGGGACGGAGGGTTGAATGAGCAGTTCTTC
TRBV29-1	NA	TRBJ2-7	few	CSVEDQAGLEQYF	TGCAGCGTTGAAGATCAGGCAGGGCTCGAGCAGTACTTC
TRBV7-8	NA	TRBJ2-7	few	CASSLAGQGQYF	TGTGCCAGCAGCTTAGCAGGGCAGGGTCAGTACTTC
TRBV4-2	NA	TRBJ1-2	few	CASSQEMGEIYGYTF	TGTGCCAGCAGCCAAGAAATGGGGGAGATCTATGGCTACACCTTC
TRBV5-1	TRBD2	TRBJ2-7	NA	CASSPGTSLSYEQYF	TGCGCCAGCAGTCCAGGGACTAGCCTATCCTACGAGCAGTACTTC
TRBV7-9	TRBD2	TRBJ2-2	NA	CASSRRDYTTGELFF	TGTGCCAGCAGCCGCCGGGACTATACCACCGGGGAGCTGTTTTTT
TRBV7-3	TRBD1	TRBJ2-7	NA	CASARDRGHNEQYF	TGTGCCAGCGCCCGGGACAGGGGGCATAACGAGCAGTACTTC
TRBV12-5	NA	TRBJ1-1	few	CASGLATEAFF	TGTGCTAGTGGTTTGGCCACTGAAGCTTTCTTT
TRBV6-5	TRBD1	TRBJ1-5	few	CASSRSYSGTGVQPQHF	TGTGCCAGCAGTCGATCATACTCCGGGACAGGGGTTCAGCCCCAGCATTTT